The present TCR beta chain was sequenced within a study of lymphopenia after photon versus proton radiotherapy. The germline V gene encodes CDR1 MDHEN and CDR2 SYDVKM. There are 18 residues in the CDR3. V dropped 0 bases and J dropped 6 bases, with 24 bases sitting between them. This table comes from immunoSEQ multiplex PCR, and its TCRdb copy is limited to in-frame clones, with some not included. In the table there are roughly 40,000 clones, about 86% of which are singletons. The input for sequencing was peripheral blood, taken from a patient treated with proton-based radiotherapy. The receptor's source is a woman aged 70-85 years with pancreatic cancer. Some clones in this sample may be carry-over from other donors' samples. The chain recombines TRBV28 with TRBJ2-7, with D possibly TRBD2 on 5 matching bases. The CDR3 bases are TGTGCCAGCAGTTTATGCGAGAGGGCAGGTGGACGATTGTGCGAGCAGTACTTC. This encodes CASSLCERAGGRLCEQYF.